Listed below are T cell receptor beta chains from one sample, sequenced in a study of response to subunit inactivated influenza vaccine. Using its own MiXCR run on the RT-PCR reads, TCRdb lists one record per CDR3 protein. The sample lists about 650,000 distinct CDR3 sequences, approximately 14% occurring once. The sample was PBMCs from blood, taken 14 to 15 days before vaccination. These receptors were collected from a middle-aged man who received an inactivated influenza vaccine. The CDR3 runs from the conserved cysteine through the conserved F or W. Each record gives: V gene, D gene, clone size, CDR3 protein. A D gene is named only where the DNA matches it firmly. Expanded clones get a size class; other rows say once, few or many, or leave the size out.

TRBV29-1 TRBD1 many CSVVGTGRTYEQYF
TRBV18 . . CASSRGHGSSYNEQFF
TRBV6-2/TRBV6-3 TRBD2 many CASSSRLAFTDTQYF
TRBV4-3 . many CASSPRAGNYEQYF
TRBV20-1 TRBD2 few CSAPHSGTSIDNEQFF
TRBV28 . . CASSLAGGGAAYEQYF
TRBV14 . . CASSPFTGNSPLHF
TRBV19 . . CASSIMGASNQPQHF
TRBV27 . few CASSLSTVSYEQYF
TRBV2 TRBD1 few CASTRDSSSSYNEQFF
TRBV20-1 . many CSAQPGRTNSYEQYF
TRBV15 TRBD2 . CATGGSLAGEPVVYNEQFF
TRBV20-1 TRBD2 many CSASGGLAGGGNSYEQYF
TRBV7-2 TRBD2 many CASSRRGLAGVREQFF
TRBV28 TRBD1 . CASSLVRGRGSGELFF
TRBV10-3 . . CAITKQGWGLYGYTF
TRBV28 . . CASSLWESSYNEQFF
TRBV7-9 . many CASSTGHLYNEQFF
TRBV15 TRBD2 few CATSRLAGSTDTQYF
TRBV7-3 . few CASSPVGQGPAGELFF
TRBV18 . few CASSLGQDGYTF
TRBV29-1 TRBD1 few CSVGGQGLETQYF
TRBV5-1 TRBD1 . CASSWDRLGEQYF
TRBV28 TRBD2 . CASSESGVQETQYF
TRBV15 . . CATSRDRASTGELFF
TRBV2 . . CASSVTGLSGNTIYF
TRBV7-9 TRBD2 . CASRPPLAGGINEQFF
TRBV18 . . CASSPPAAQEKLFF
TRBV20-1 . . CSASKGGLQETQYF
TRBV5-1 TRBD1 . CASARDRAGELFF
TRBV6-1 . few CASSPLRAALTYEQYF
TRBV28 . . CASVAGTNTGELFF
TRBV7-2 . . CASRGVATEAFF
TRBV28 TRBD1 few CASSLWGGQGTGELFF
TRBV10-2 . few CASANTDTQYF
TRBV20-1 . . CSARGWDGGRLDTQYF
TRBV7-2 TRBD2 few CASSRTSGRKGNEQFF
TRBV6-2/TRBV6-3 TRBD2 . CASSYTRKTSGLISSFYEQYF
TRBV4-3 . . CASSHVVGTYNEQFF
TRBV5-8 . few CASSFQTVRVNEKLFF